The sequence of this T cell receptor beta chain was determined in a study of identifying expanded T cells in peripheral blood. CDR1 MNHEY and CDR2 SVGAGI come from the germline V gene. Trimming pared 4 bases from V and 0 bases from J, leaving 13 bases between. CDR3 size: 16 residues. Here immunoSEQ multiplex PCR was the method, and the copy in TCRdb shows in-frame clones only, minus some. The data hold some 90,000 clones, with more than 75% observed a single time. Overall study findings and caveats: Variance in clone template counts between roughly 2-week samples significantly increased with total template count across all healthy donors.

Healthy donors had no documented immune events, such as infections, while sampled. As regards this clone: Its antigen is still unknown.

The receptor comes from a person between 18 and 70 years old in good health. The chain recombines TRBV6-5 with TRBJ1-3; D is uncertain. The specimen sequenced was blood. The CDR3 protein is CASSFSSRYSGNTIYF. CDR3 DNA: TGTGCCAGCAGTTTCTCGAGTCGTTACTCTGGAAACACCATATATTTT.